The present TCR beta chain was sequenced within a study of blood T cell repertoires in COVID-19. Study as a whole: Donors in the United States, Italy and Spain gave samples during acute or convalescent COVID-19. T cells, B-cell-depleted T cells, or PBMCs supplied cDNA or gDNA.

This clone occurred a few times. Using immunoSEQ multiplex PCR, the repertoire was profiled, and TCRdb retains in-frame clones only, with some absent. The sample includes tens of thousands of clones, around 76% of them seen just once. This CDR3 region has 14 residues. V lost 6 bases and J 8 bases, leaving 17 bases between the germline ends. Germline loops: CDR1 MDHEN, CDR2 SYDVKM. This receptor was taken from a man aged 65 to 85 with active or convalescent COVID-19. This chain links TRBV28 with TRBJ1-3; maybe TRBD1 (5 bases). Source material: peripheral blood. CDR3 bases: TGTGCCAGCAGCCCCCCCGGGGGTCGAGACACCATATATTTT. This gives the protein CASSPPGGRDTIYF.